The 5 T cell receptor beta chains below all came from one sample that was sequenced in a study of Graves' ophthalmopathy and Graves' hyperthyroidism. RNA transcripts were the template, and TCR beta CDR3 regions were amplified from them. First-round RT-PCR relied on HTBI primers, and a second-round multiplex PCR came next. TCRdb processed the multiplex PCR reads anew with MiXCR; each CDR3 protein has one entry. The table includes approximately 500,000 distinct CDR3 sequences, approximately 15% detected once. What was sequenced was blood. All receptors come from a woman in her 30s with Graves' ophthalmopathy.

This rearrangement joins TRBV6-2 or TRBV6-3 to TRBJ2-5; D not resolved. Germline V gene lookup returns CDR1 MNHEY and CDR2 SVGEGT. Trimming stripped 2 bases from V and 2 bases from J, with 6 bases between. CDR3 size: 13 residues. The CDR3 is CASSYLQQETQYF. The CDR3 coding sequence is TGTGCCAGCAGTTACCTACAGCAAGAGACCCAGTACTTC.

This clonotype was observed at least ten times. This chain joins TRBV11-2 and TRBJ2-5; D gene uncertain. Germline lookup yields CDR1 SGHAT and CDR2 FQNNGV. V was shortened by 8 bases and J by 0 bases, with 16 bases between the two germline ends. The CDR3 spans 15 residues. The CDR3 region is CASPHQSPNQETQYF. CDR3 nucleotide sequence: TGTGCCAGCCCGCACCAATCGCCCAACCAAGAGACCCAGTACTTC.

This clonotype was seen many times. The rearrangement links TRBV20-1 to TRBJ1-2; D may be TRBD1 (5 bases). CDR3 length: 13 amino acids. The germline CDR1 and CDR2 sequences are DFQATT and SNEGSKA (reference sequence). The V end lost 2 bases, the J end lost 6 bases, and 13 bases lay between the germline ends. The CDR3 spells CSARSGLTDGYTF. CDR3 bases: TGCAGTGCTAGATCAGGGTTAACGGATGGCTACACCTTC.

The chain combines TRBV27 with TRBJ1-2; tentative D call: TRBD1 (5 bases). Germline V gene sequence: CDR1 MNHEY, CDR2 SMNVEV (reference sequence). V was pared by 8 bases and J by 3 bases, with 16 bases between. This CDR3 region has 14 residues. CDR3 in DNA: TGTGCCAGCGGTACATGGGGGGGATACTATGGCTACACCTTC. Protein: CASGTWGGYYGYTF.

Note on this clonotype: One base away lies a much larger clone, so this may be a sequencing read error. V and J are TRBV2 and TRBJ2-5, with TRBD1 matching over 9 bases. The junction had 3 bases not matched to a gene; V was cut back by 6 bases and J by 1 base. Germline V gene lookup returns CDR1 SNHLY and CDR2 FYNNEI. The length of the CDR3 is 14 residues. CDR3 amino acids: CASSEQGAQETQYF. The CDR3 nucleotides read TGTGCCAGCAGCGAACAGGGGGCCCAAGAGACCCAGTACTTC.